The 30 T cell receptor beta chains listed next were all sequenced from one sample in a study of blood T cell repertoires in COVID-19. Sequencing used immunoSEQ multiplex PCR; TCRdb keeps in-frame clones, though not all of them. The sample records 400,000 to 500,000 clones, 88% being singletons. The sample consisted of PBMCs or T cells enriched from blood (not recorded which). These receptors were taken from a woman aged 35 to 49 who had recovered from COVID-19.

This chain links TRBV5-1 with TRBJ2-1, with D maybe TRBD2 (5 bases). In germline, CDR1 is SGHRS, CDR2 YFSETQ. This CDR3 region has 13 residues. The V and J ends lost 4 bases and 4 bases respectively, with 9 bases between them. CDR3 protein: CASSHGLYNEQFF. DNA of the CDR3: TGCGCCAGCAGCCACGGACTGTACAATGAGCAGTTCTTC.

V and J are TRBV9 and TRBJ2-5; tentative D call: TRBD2 (6 bases). V lost 0 bases and J lost 5, with 20 bases in between. This CDR3 region has 17 residues. Germline V gene sequence: CDR1 SGDLS, CDR2 YYNGEE. The chain's CDR3 is CASSVAGGQGGGETQYF. The CDR3 coding sequence is TGTGCCAGCAGCGTAGCTGGGGGTCAGGGAGGAGGGGAGACCCAGTACTTC. Looking up the rest from reference TRBV9 and TRBJ2-5 gives the full variable domain: DSGVTQTPKHLITATGQRVTLRCSPRSGDLSVYWYQQSLDQGLQFLIQYYNGEERAKGNILERFSAQQFPDLHSELNLSSLELGDSALYFCASSVAGGQGGGETQYFGPGTRLLVL.

The rearrangement links TRBV30 to TRBJ2-1, with D perhaps matching TRBD2 (5 bases). The CDR3 spans 17 residues. In germline, CDR1 is GTSNPN, CDR2 SVGIG (reference sequence). Trimming pared 0 bases from V and 0 bases from J, leaving 15 bases between. The CDR3 spells CAWSVGSSLYSYNEQFF. CDR3 nucleotide sequence: TGTGCCTGGAGTGTAGGGAGTAGCTTATACTCCTACAATGAGCAGTTCTTC.

The V call is TRBV27, the J call TRBJ1-1; 8 positions agree with TRBD1. The germline gives CDR1 MNHEY, CDR2 SMNVEV (reference sequence). Trimming removed 5 bases from V and 1 base from J; junction bases left unmatched: 6. The CDR3 contains 15 residues. CDR3 region: CASSTTGTGNTEAFF. The CDR3 coding sequence is TGTGCCAGCAGTACAACCGGGACAGGGAACACTGAAGCTTTCTTT.

This clone was seen a handful of times. This chain connects TRBV6-2 or TRBV6-3 to TRBJ1-1; D perhaps matches TRBD1 (6 bases). The CDR3 covers 16 residues. V was pared by 3 bases and J by 1 base, with 15 bases between. Germline CDR1 MNHEY, CDR2 SVGEGT. The CDR3 loop is CASSYGTGLENTEAFF. The CDR3 DNA sequence: TGTGCCAGCAGTTATGGTACAGGGTTGGAGAACACTGAAGCTTTCTTT.

The V call is TRBV7-2, the J call TRBJ1-1; TRBD1 might be the D (5 bases). Germline V CDR1 and CDR2: SGHTA, FQGNSA. The CDR3 totals 14 residues. Trimming left V 5 bases short and J 5 bases short, with 15 bases between. The CDR3 DNA is TGTGCCAGCAGCCCGGGGGGGGGAAGAACTGAAGCTTTCTTT. Translating gives CASSPGGGRTEAFF.

V is TRBV5-5 and J is TRBJ1-4; 8 nucleotides line up with TRBD1. V lost 3 bases and J lost 5; bases outside the gene matches: 9. Germline assignment: CDR1 SGHKS and CDR2 YYEKEE (reference sequence). This CDR3 region has 16 residues. CDR3 amino acids: CASSWSGGVGNEKLFF. The CDR3 bases are TGTGCCAGCAGCTGGTCAGGGGGCGTGGGGAATGAAAAACTGTTTTTT.

The chain links TRBV30 to TRBJ1-2, with D uncertain. The CDR3 length is 12 residues. Germline CDR1 is GTSNPN and CDR2 is SVGIG (reference sequence). V was shortened by 0 bases and J by 7 bases, with 9 bases between the two germline ends. Here the CDR3 DNA reads TGTGCCTGGAGTGTACAAGCGGGTGGCTACACCTTC. Protein product: CAWSVQAGGYTF.

The chain is built from TRBV11-2 and TRBJ2-2, with D possibly TRBD2 on 6 matching bases. Germline V CDR1 and CDR2: SGHAT, FQNNGV. The CDR3 consists of 13 residues. V shed 5 bases and J shed 6 bases, with 10 bases lying between them. The CDR3 reads CASSPSGAGELFF. As DNA, the CDR3 is TGTGCCAGCAGCCCTTCGGGGGCCGGGGAGCTGTTTTTT.

The V and J genes are TRBV4-2 and TRBJ2-5; D call uncertain. The CDR3 is 15 residues long. Per germline, CDR1 LGHNA and CDR2 YNFKEQ. Trimming removed 4 bases at V and 1 base at J, with 13 bases between. As DNA, the CDR3 is TGTGCCAGCAGCCTAGGCACAGTCCTCCAAGAGACCCAGTACTTC. This codes for CASSLGTVLQETQYF.

The rearrangement links TRBV29-1 to TRBJ2-1; TRBD1 might be the D (5 bases). Germline-derived CDR1 and CDR2 are SQVTM and ANQGSEA. There are 11 residues in the CDR3. Trimming shortened V by 3 bases and J by 12 bases, and 12 bases separated the two germline ends. The CDR3 region has the DNA TGCAGCGTTGAGGAGACAGATGTGCAGTTCTTC. It encodes CSVEETDVQFF.

The chain links TRBV24-1 to TRBJ2-1; no clear D. This CDR3 is 13 amino acids long. Trimming stripped 2 bases from V and 7 bases from J, with 8 bases between. Germline V lookup: CDR1 KGHDR, CDR2 SFDVKD. CDR3 DNA: TGTGCCACCAGTGATTCCCCTTTTAATGAGCAGTTCTTC. The encoded protein is CATSDSPFNEQFF.

In nucleotides, the CDR3 is TGTGCCAGCAGCTCCTGGGGGGTTAACACAGATACGCAGTATTTT. Amino acids: CASSSWGVNTDTQYF. The V and J genes are TRBV11-2 and TRBJ2-3; tentative D call: TRBD2 (6 bases). V lost 4 bases to trimming and J lost 2 bases, with 13 bases between them. Germline V CDR1 and CDR2: SGHAT, FQNNGV. The CDR3 is made up of 15 amino acids.

The chain couples TRBV18 to TRBJ1-3; D might be TRBD1 (5 bases). The CDR3 has 13 amino acids. Trimming left V 1 base short and J 7 bases short, with 8 bases between. In germline, CDR1 is KGHSH, CDR2 LQKENI. DNA of the CDR3: TGTGCCAGCTCACCACAGGGGAGGAACACCATATATTTT. Translating gives CASSPQGRNTIYF.

This clone occurred once. The chain is built from TRBV3-1 (or the pseudogene TRBV3-2) and TRBJ2-7; 15 positions agree with TRBD2. The CDR3 contains 20 residues. Germline loops: CDR1 LGHDT, CDR2 YNNKEL (reference sequence). Trimming removed 4 bases from V and 6 bases from J; junction bases left unmatched: 19. CDR3 nucleotides: TGTGCCAGCAGCCCCCGCGGGACTAGCGGGAGGATAGTTTCGGCGCCCGAGCAGTACTTC. Residues: CASSPRGTSGRIVSAPEQYF.

The chain links TRBV2 to TRBJ2-4; perhaps TRBD2 as D (5 bases). Trimming cost V 1 base and J 1 base, with 11 bases left between them. This CDR3 has 16 amino acids. Looked up from germline, CDR1 is SNHLY and CDR2 is FYNNEI. CDR3 in amino acids: CASSEGGSSAKNIQYF. CDR3 DNA sequence: TGTGCCAGCAGTGAAGGAGGGTCGAGTGCCAAAAACATTCAGTACTTC.

This clone was observed a single time. The J gene is TRBJ2-5, the V gene TRBV7-9; 8 bases are a match to TRBD2. CDR3 length: 17 residues. Germline CDR1 is SEHNR and CDR2 is FQNEAQ (reference sequence). J was trimmed by 0 bases and V by 1 base; bases with no gene match: 7. CDR3 in DNA: TGTGCCAGCAGCTTAGTGATAGTAGCGGGGAACCAAGAGACCCAGTACTTC. Its translation: CASSLVIVAGNQETQYF.

The gene calls are TRBV29-1 and TRBJ1-3; 9 bases fit TRBD1. Per the germline V gene, CDR1 is SQVTM and CDR2 is ANQGSEA. The CDR3 is made up of 15 amino acids. J was trimmed by 3 bases and V by 7 bases; bases with no gene match: 10. The CDR3 spells CSGLRGTGFGNTIYF. In DNA, the CDR3 is TGCAGCGGCCTTCGGGGGACAGGGTTTGGAAACACCATATATTTT.

J is TRBJ2-3 and V is TRBV6-5; 10 positions match TRBD2. Trimming took 6 bases from V and 3 from J; bases not matched to a gene: 6. The CDR3 contains 15 residues. From germline, CDR1 is MNHEY and CDR2 SVGAGI. As DNA, the CDR3 is TGTGCCAGCAGCTCTCTTAGCGGGAGGACAGATACGCAGTATTTT. Translated, it gives CASSSLSGRTDTQYF.

The rearrangement joins TRBV27 to TRBJ2-7; the match to TRBD2 covers 7 bases. The V segment lost 8 bases and the J segment 6 bases; nucleotides outside the gene matches: 16. Looked up from germline, CDR1 is MNHEY and CDR2 is SMNVEV (reference sequence). CDR3 length: 15 residues. This CDR3 is CASQSSGRNSPEQYF. CDR3 sequence (DNA): TGTGCCAGCCAATCTAGCGGTCGGAACTCTCCCGAGCAGTACTTC.

The chain has TRBV5-6 and TRBJ1-2, with 10 positions matching TRBD1. With 3 bases clipped from V and 6 bases from J, the junction kept 2 bases outside the gene matches. The CDR3 consists of 13 residues. Germline V CDR1 and CDR2: SGHDT, YYEEEE. The DNA of the CDR3 is TGTGCCAGCAGCTCCGGGACAGGGGATGGCTACACCTTC. This translates into CASSSGTGDGYTF.

The chain is built from TRBV7-8 and TRBJ2-4; 12 nucleotides line up with TRBD2. Germline V gives CDR1 SGHVS, CDR2 FQNEAQ. V lost 5 bases and J lost 8; bases outside the gene matches: 13. This CDR3 spans 17 amino acids. As DNA, the CDR3 is TGTGCCAGCAGCGCGGGCCGGCTAGCGGGAGGGGTTTACATTCAGTACTTC. This gives the protein CASSAGRLAGGVYIQYF.

V gene TRBV6-2 or TRBV6-3 combines with J gene TRBJ1-6; the match to TRBD1 covers 7 bases. The germline V gene has CDR1 MNHEY and CDR2 SVGEGT. This CDR3 spans 11 amino acids. V trimming: 6 bases; J trimming: 13 bases; junction bases outside the gene matches: 3. The CDR3 DNA is TGTGCCAGCAGCTGGGGACAGCCCCTCCACTTT. As protein: CASSWGQPLHF.

V is TRBV2 and J is TRBJ2-3; possibly TRBD1 for D (5 bases). The CDR3 extends over 12 amino acids. From germline, CDR1 is SNHLY and CDR2 FYNNEI. Trimming pared 8 bases from V and 6 bases from J, leaving 12 bases between. For the CDR3, the DNA is TGTGCCAGCGTGAAGGGGCCGGATACGCAGTATTTT. Its protein is CASVKGPDTQYF.

DNA of the CDR3: TGTGCCAGCAGAGGCAGGGCGTACGAGCAGTACTTC. It translates to CASRGRAYEQYF. This rearrangement joins TRBV2 to TRBJ2-7, with D possibly TRBD1 on 5 matching bases. This CDR3 comprises 12 residues. V lost 6 bases and J 4 bases, leaving 10 bases between the germline ends. Looked up from germline, CDR1 is SNHLY and CDR2 is FYNNEI.

The chain uses TRBV3-1 (or the pseudogene TRBV3-2) and TRBJ1-6; D remains ambiguous. Germline CDR1 is LGHDT and CDR2 is YNNKEL (reference sequence). This CDR3 has 14 amino acids. V lost 5 bases and J lost 7, with 12 bases in between. CDR3 sequence reads: CASSFRGINSPLHF. DNA of the CDR3: TGTGCCAGCAGCTTCCGAGGGATAAATTCACCCCTCCACTTT.

This chain links TRBV3-1 (or the pseudogene TRBV3-2) with TRBJ2-3, with D possibly TRBD2 on 6 matching bases. In germline, CDR1 is LGHDT, CDR2 YNNKEL (reference sequence). The length of the CDR3 is 15 residues. V dropped 4 bases and J dropped 6 bases, with 17 bases sitting between them. CDR3 sequence reads: CASSPGGVRTDTQYF. DNA for the CDR3: TGTGCCAGCAGCCCGGGCGGGGTCAGGACGGATACGCAGTATTTT.

The gene calls are TRBV5-1 and TRBJ1-1; D perhaps matches TRBD1 (6 bases). This CDR3 comprises 14 residues. Germline V lookup: CDR1 SGHRS, CDR2 YFSETQ. V was clipped by 1 base and J by 3 bases, with 10 bases between them. The CDR3, as DNA: TGCGCCAGCAGCTTGACAGGGCCACACACTGAAGCTTTCTTT. This gives the protein CASSLTGPHTEAFF.

Only one count was recorded for this clone. This chain connects TRBV4-2 to TRBJ2-3, with 10 positions matching TRBD2. V lost 2 bases to trimming and J lost 0 bases; unmatched junction nucleotides: 5. The germline gives CDR1 LGHNA, CDR2 YNFKEQ. This CDR3 region has 17 residues. The chain's CDR3 is CASSQRTSGISTDTQYF. CDR3 sequence (DNA): TGTGCCAGCAGCCAACGGACTAGCGGCATAAGCACAGATACGCAGTATTTT.

V and J are TRBV5-1 and TRBJ2-3; TRBD1 is a possible D gene (6 bases). This CDR3 is built from 17 residues. Trimming took 1 base from V and 2 from J, leaving 17 bases between them. In germline, CDR1 is SGHRS, CDR2 YFSETQ. The CDR3 sequence is CASSLMGDTLSTDTQYF. CDR3 bases: TGCGCCAGCAGCTTGATGGGGGACACCCTGTCCACAGATACGCAGTATTTT.